This T cell receptor beta chain was profiled in a study of T cells in Graves' hyperthyroidism and ophthalmopathy. Study observations and caveats: Ophthalmopathy, as predicted by the model, came a median around 6.7 months after the prediction. Most thyroid-expanded clonotypes above 0.001 were also found in blood.

CDR1 is PRHDT and CDR2 is FYEKMQ in the germline V gene (reference sequence). Trimming stripped 5 bases from V and 0 bases from J, with 18 bases between. This CDR3 has 17 residues. Amplified TCR beta CDR3 regions came from RNA transcripts. First-round RT-PCR with HTBI primers amplified the TCR CDR3 region. MiXCR, applied by TCRdb to the multiplex PCR reads, yields one record per CDR3 protein. The table shows about 290,000 distinct CDR3 sequences, with more than 10% occurring only once. Those with hyperthyroidism were 18 to 65 years old, newly diagnosed, and ill for under 2 months. On the basis of clinical symptoms, serum thyroxine and TRAb, thyroid ultrasound and orbital computed tomography, diagnoses were made. The sample holds a few counts of this clonotype. The antigen remains unidentified.

Sequencing used blood. The TCR sequence derives from a woman under 40 with Graves' hyperthyroidism that later progressed to Graves' ophthalmopathy. The chain is built from TRBV13 and TRBJ2-3; a possible D gene is TRBD2 (5 bases). CDR3 loop: CASSLGLVPGSTDTQYF. CDR3 sequence (DNA): TGTGCCAGCAGCCTCGGACTTGTGCCTGGTAGCACAGATACGCAGTATTTT. The full variable domain, rest sourced from reference TRBV13 and TRBJ2-3, is AAGVIQSPRHLIKEKRETATLKCYPIPRHDTVYWYQQGPGQDPQFLISFYEKMQSDKGSIPDRFSAQQFSDYHSELNMSSLELGDSALYFCASSLGLVPGSTDTQYFGPGTRLTVL.